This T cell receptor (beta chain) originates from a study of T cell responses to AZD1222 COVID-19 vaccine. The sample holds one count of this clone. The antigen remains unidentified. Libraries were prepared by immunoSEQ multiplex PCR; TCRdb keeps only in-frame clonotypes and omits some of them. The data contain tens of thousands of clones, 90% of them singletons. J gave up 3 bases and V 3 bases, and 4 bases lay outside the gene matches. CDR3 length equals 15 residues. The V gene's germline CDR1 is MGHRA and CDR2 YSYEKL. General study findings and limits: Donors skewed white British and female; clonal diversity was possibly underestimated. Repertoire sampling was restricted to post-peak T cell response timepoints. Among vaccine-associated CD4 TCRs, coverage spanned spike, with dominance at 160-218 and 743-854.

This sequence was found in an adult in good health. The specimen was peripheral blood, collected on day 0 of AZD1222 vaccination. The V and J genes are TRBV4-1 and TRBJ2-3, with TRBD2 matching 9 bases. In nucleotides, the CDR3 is TGCGCCAGCAGCCACCCTAGCGGGAAGACAGATACGCAGTATTTT. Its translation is CASSHPSGKTDTQYF.